Following are 26 T cell receptor beta chains from one sample sequenced in a study of blood T cell repertoires in COVID-19. Data came from immunoSEQ multiplex PCR; TCRdb stores just in-frame clones and leaves some out. The profile shows about 54,000 clones, over 90% of them singletons. Sequencing was carried out using peripheral blood. The receptors were gathered from a man in his fifties with acute or convalescent COVID-19.

The chain uses TRBV10-3 and TRBJ2-3, with TRBD2 matching 8 bases. The V and J ends lost 11 bases and 0 bases, in that order; junction bases with no gene match: 4. This CDR3 is built from 13 residues. Germline V CDR1 and CDR2: ENHRY, SYGVKD. Here the CDR3 DNA reads TGTGCCGCTAGCGGGTTTAGCACAGATACGCAGTATTTT. This codes for CAASGFSTDTQYF.

The table lists this clone with a count of one. The chain combines TRBV5-4 with TRBJ2-3; D gene uncertain. The germline V gene encodes CDR1 SGHNT and CDR2 YYREEE (reference sequence). The CDR3 spans 15 residues. V lost 1 base, J lost 2 bases, and 11 bases lay in between. CDR3 residues: CASSLSSSSTDTQYF. In DNA, the CDR3 is TGTGCCAGCAGCTTGTCATCCAGTTCCACAGATACGCAGTATTTT.

The V call is TRBV9, the J call TRBJ2-5; maybe TRBD2 (5 bases). CDR1 and CDR2 (germline): SGDLS, YYNGEE. This CDR3 region has 19 residues. V was cut by 0 bases and J by 0 bases, with 21 bases left in between. CDR3 residues: CASSVGPVHFGMDQETQYF. The CDR3 DNA reads as TGTGCCAGCAGCGTAGGCCCAGTTCACTTCGGGATGGACCAAGAGACCCAGTACTTC.

CDR3 in DNA: TGTGCCAGCAGCCCTACATCAGCAGCGGTATTCCTGTACGAGCAGTACTTC. Its protein is CASSPTSAAVFLYEQYF. V gene TRBV11-3 combines with J gene TRBJ2-7; possibly TRBD2 for D (5 bases). CDR3 size: 17 residues. The V gene's germline CDR1 is SGHNT and CDR2 YENEEA. V lost 5 bases and J lost 4, with 24 bases in between.

This chain links TRBV4-2 with TRBJ1-1, with D possibly being TRBD1 (5 bases). This CDR3 has 16 amino acids. CDR1 and CDR2 from the germline V gene are LGHNA and YNFKEQ. V gave up 3 bases and J gave up 1 base, with 15 bases separating them. The CDR3 region is CASSQEGGAENTEAFF. CDR3 DNA sequence: TGTGCCAGCAGCCAGGAAGGAGGGGCAGAGAACACTGAAGCTTTCTTT.

The chain links TRBV9 to TRBJ2-1; the match to TRBD1 covers 7 bases. Germline V CDR1 and CDR2: SGDLS, YYNGEE. The CDR3 totals 16 residues. With 1 base clipped from V and 9 bases from J, the junction kept 13 bases outside the gene matches. CDR3: CASSVYSRQGYGEQFF. The DNA of the CDR3 is TGTGCCAGCAGCGTATATTCGCGACAGGGCTACGGTGAGCAGTTCTTC.

The chain links TRBV29-1 to TRBJ1-4, with D hard to call. Germline CDR1 is SQVTM and CDR2 is ANQGSEA. This CDR3 has 12 amino acids. The V end lost 3 bases, the J end lost 8 bases, and 10 bases lay between the germline ends. The CDR3 is CSVDLGWEKLFF. CDR3 nucleotide sequence: TGCAGCGTTGATCTCGGTTGGGAAAAACTGTTTTTT.

The chain carries TRBV25-1 and TRBJ2-2, with D unresolved. Trimming cost V 4 bases and J 4 bases, with 13 bases left between them. The CDR3 sequence is 15 residues long. Germline CDR1 MGHDK, CDR2 SYGVNS. DNA for the CDR3: TGTGCCAGCAGTGTGATACGGGTAGGCACCGGGGAGCTGTTTTTT. Its translation is CASSVIRVGTGELFF.

This clone showed up just a few times. J is TRBJ2-2 and V is TRBV5-1; D perhaps matches TRBD2 (5 bases). Germline CDR1 SGHRS, CDR2 YFSETQ. The ends were cut back, 7 bases at V and 5 bases at J, with 12 bases in the middle. The CDR3 length is 13 residues. The CDR3 here is CASANEGTGELFF. CDR3 bases: TGCGCCAGCGCCAACGAGGGTACCGGGGAGCTGTTTTTT.

The J gene is TRBJ1-2, the V gene TRBV24-1, with TRBD1 matching over 9 bases. The trim removed 4 bases at V and 6 bases at J, leaving 17 bases unmatched. CDR1 KGHDR and CDR2 SFDVKD come from the germline V gene. This CDR3 has 18 amino acids. The CDR3 loop is CATSEYRDREVSVDGYTF. The DNA for the CDR3 is TGTGCCACCAGTGAGTACCGGGACAGGGAGGTCTCGGTAGATGGCTACACCTTC.

This rearrangement joins TRBV19 to TRBJ1-5, with D perhaps matching TRBD1 (6 bases). V lost 1 base and J lost 3, with 10 bases in between. The CDR3 consists of 15 residues. Germline V gene lookup returns CDR1 LNHDA and CDR2 SQIVND (reference sequence). The CDR3 DNA reads TGTGCCAGTAGTATAGGGACAGATCACAATCAGCCCCAGCATTTT. This encodes CASSIGTDHNQPQHF.

The rearrangement uses TRBV11-2 and TRBJ1-2; 11 nucleotides agree with TRBD1. V was clipped by 0 bases and J by 4 bases; unmatched bases: 7. This CDR3 contains 17 residues. Germline V gives CDR1 SGHAT, CDR2 FQNNGV. The CDR3 spells CASSLDVEDRGLYGYTF. CDR3 nucleotide sequence: TGTGCCAGCAGCTTAGATGTAGAGGACAGGGGGCTCTATGGCTACACCTTC.

To note about this clone: One end of the junction is discordant with germline, which a read error may explain. This chain links TRBV7-2 with TRBJ1-2; D gene uncertain. CDR3 length: 11 amino acids. Germline V CDR1 and CDR2: SGHTA, FQGNSA. The CDR3 DNA reads as TGTGCCAGCAGCTTAGGTACAACCCATGCCTTC. It specifies CASSLGTTHAF.

This chain joins TRBV2 and TRBJ2-3, with a tentative D call TRBD1 (6 bases). The V gene's germline CDR1 is SNHLY and CDR2 FYNNEI. This CDR3 is 12 amino acids long. V dropped 5 bases and J dropped 10 bases, with 13 bases sitting between them. CDR3 residues: CASSSSPGAQYF. CDR3 sequence (DNA): TGTGCCAGCAGTTCTTCTCCAGGGGCGCAGTATTTT.

V is TRBV10-3 and J is TRBJ1-2, with D unresolved. CDR1 and CDR2 from the germline V gene are ENHRY and SYGVKD. Trimming left V 4 bases short and J 6 bases short, with 15 bases between. The CDR3 runs 14 residues. CDR3 nucleotide sequence: TGTGCCATCAGTGGGCGGGGTGGGGATAATGGCTACACCTTC. Translated: CAISGRGGDNGYTF.

This clone has a single count. The genes are TRBV6-5 and TRBJ2-5; 7 positions agree with TRBD1. V was clipped by 4 bases and J by 4 bases; unmatched bases: 9. This CDR3 comprises 15 residues. CDR1 and CDR2 (germline): MNHEY, SVGAGI. In DNA, the CDR3 is TGTGCCAGCAGTTTGACAGGGACATTGATAGAGACCCAGTACTTC. Its translation: CASSLTGTLIETQYF.

The chain employs TRBV9 and TRBJ2-6; 9 bases match TRBD2. With V trimmed by 0 bases and J by 4 bases, 11 bases remained unmatched. This CDR3 contains 19 residues. CDR1 and CDR2 from the germline V gene are SGDLS and YYNGEE. The CDR3 sequence is CASSVALGVAGAGANVLTF. CDR3 DNA sequence: TGTGCCAGCAGCGTAGCTCTCGGGGTAGCGGGAGCCGGGGCCAACGTCCTGACTTTC.

The V and J genes are TRBV7-9 and TRBJ2-5, with D tentatively TRBD1 (6 bases). The germline CDR1 and CDR2 sequences are SEHNR and FQNEAQ (reference sequence). Deletions cut 5 bases from V and 5 bases from J, with 15 bases between. This CDR3 contains 14 residues. In DNA, the CDR3 is TGTGCCAGCAGCCTAACCACAGGGTTGGAGACCCAGTACTTC. Translating gives CASSLTTGLETQYF.

V gene TRBV2 combines with J gene TRBJ1-1; TRBD1 matches 7 bases. Looked up from germline, CDR1 is SNHLY and CDR2 is FYNNEI. With 3 bases clipped from V and 0 bases from J, the junction kept 7 bases outside the gene matches. The CDR3 runs 16 residues. CDR3 sequence: CASSEGRGFMNTEAFF. As DNA, the CDR3 is TGTGCCAGCAGTGAGGGCAGGGGGTTCATGAACACTGAAGCTTTCTTT.

The chain is built from TRBV5-1 and TRBJ2-7, with D tentatively TRBD2 (6 bases). Germline V lookup: CDR1 SGHRS, CDR2 YFSETQ. The CDR3 length is 14 residues. V lost 0 bases and J 0 bases, leaving 7 bases between the germline ends. The CDR3 DNA is TGCGCCAGCAGCTTGGGGGGGGACTCCTACGAGCAGTACTTC. It codes for CASSLGGDSYEQYF.

Here the CDR3 DNA reads TGTGCCACCCTCGGCGGGACAGGGGGGTATGAGCAGTTCTTC. It codes for CATLGGTGGYEQFF. This rearrangement joins TRBV7-2 to TRBJ2-1; 11 bases are shared with TRBD1. After removal of 10 bases from V and 8 bases from J, the junction contained 10 bases not matched to a gene. The germline CDR1 and CDR2 sequences are SGHTA and FQGNSA. This CDR3 is 14 amino acids long.

A few counts support this clone. This chain joins TRBV29-1 and TRBJ1-2, with 9 nucleotides matching TRBD1. Germline V gene sequence: CDR1 SQVTM, CDR2 ANQGSEA. The junction had 10 bases not matched to a gene; V was cut back by 3 bases and J by 2 bases. CDR3 length: 16 residues. The CDR3 sequence: CSVDPGQGYRNYGYTF. CDR3 nucleotides: TGCAGCGTTGACCCCGGACAGGGGTATCGGAACTATGGCTACACCTTC. The variable domain in full, with the rest retrieved from reference TRBV29-1 and TRBJ1-2, is SAVISQKPSRDICQRGTSLTIQCQVDSQVTMMFWYRQQPGQSLTLIATANQGSEATYESGFVIDKFPISRPNLTFSTLTVSNMSPEDSSIYLCSVDPGQGYRNYGYTFGSGTRLTVV.

This chain joins TRBV7-9 and TRBJ2-7; D may be TRBD1 (6 bases). V was trimmed by 4 bases and J by 3 bases, leaving 10 bases between them. Germline values: CDR1 SEHNR, CDR2 FQNEAQ (reference sequence). This CDR3 is built from 13 residues. The CDR3 nucleotides are TGTGCCAGCAGCTCGACAGGATTCTACGAGCAGTACTTC. Its protein product is CASSSTGFYEQYF.

This rearrangement joins TRBV24-1 to TRBJ2-5; 10 bases are shared with TRBD1. CDR1 KGHDR and CDR2 SFDVKD come from the germline V gene. Trimming took 4 bases from V and 5 from J; bases not matched to a gene: 6. The CDR3 length is 15 residues. The DNA for the CDR3 is TGTGCCACCAGTGACCCGACAGGGGGCAGTGAGACCCAGTACTTC. Its translation is CATSDPTGGSETQYF.

The rearrangement links TRBV11-2 to TRBJ2-1, with TRBD1 as a possible D gene (5 bases). In germline, CDR1 is SGHAT, CDR2 FQNNGV. Between the trimmed V and J ends, which lost 10 bases and 4 bases, there was a span of 11 bases. The CDR3 length is 12 residues. The CDR3 loop reads CATQDRYNEQFF. In DNA form, the CDR3 reads TGTGCCACCCAAGACAGATACAATGAGCAGTTCTTC.

The J gene is TRBJ2-1, the V gene TRBV10-3; 7 bases are a match to TRBD2. This CDR3 spans 18 amino acids. After removal of 2 bases from V and 4 bases from J, the junction contained 14 bases not matched to a gene. Per germline, CDR1 ENHRY and CDR2 SYGVKD. CDR3 loop: CAISEINFSGRGYNEQFF. In DNA form, the CDR3 reads TGTGCCATCAGTGAGATAAACTTCTCAGGGAGGGGATACAATGAGCAGTTCTTC.